Shown below are 5 T cell receptor beta chains from a single sample sequenced in a study of CD8 T cells in Susac syndrome. Random-hexamer reverse transcription was applied to about 0.45 to 1 ug RNA. MiXCR was run by TCRdb on the immunoSEQ multiplex PCR reads, yielding one entry per CDR3 protein. The repertoire consists of 85,000 to 130,000 distinct CDR3 sequences, with less than 95% occurring once and the leading ten covering around 0.4%. The sample was CD8+ T cells from PBMCs. Receptor source: a human donor with Susac syndrome.

The chain is built from TRBV5-6 and TRBJ2-5; the D gene could be TRBD1 or TRBD2 (6 bases each). Per germline, CDR1 SGHDT and CDR2 YYEEEE. The CDR3 extends over 14 amino acids. V lost 3 bases to trimming and J lost 3 bases, with 12 bases between them. CDR3 DNA: TGTGCCAGCAGCTCCGGAGGGGGAAAAGAGACCCAGTACTTC. Amino acid sequence: CASSSGGGKETQYF.

The chain joins TRBV18 to TRBJ2-1; unclear D gene. Per germline, CDR1 KGHSH and CDR2 LQKENI. The CDR3 spans 14 residues. Between the trimmed V and J ends, which lost 2 bases and 8 bases, there was a span of 13 bases. This CDR3 is CASSPKGGWDEQFF. The CDR3 DNA reads TGTGCCAGCTCACCAAAAGGTGGTTGGGATGAGCAGTTCTTC.

The rearrangement links TRBV2 to TRBJ2-7; D uncertain. The germline gives CDR1 SNHLY, CDR2 FYNNEI. V gave up 7 bases and J gave up 2 bases, with 9 bases separating them. The CDR3 has 12 amino acids. CDR3 protein: CASMESTYEQYF. The CDR3 nucleotides are TGTGCCAGCATGGAGTCCACCTACGAGCAGTACTTC.

Only one count was recorded for this clonotype. The chain links TRBV12-3 or TRBV12-4 to TRBJ1-1; D is possibly TRBD1 (5 bases). The V end lost 9 bases, the J end lost 7 bases, and 15 bases lay between the germline ends. The CDR3 spans 12 residues. The CDR3 reads CASTEGLNEAFF. CDR3 DNA: TGTGCCAGTACGGAGGGGCTGAATGAAGCTTTCTTT.

The chain employs TRBV15 and TRBJ2-3; a possible D gene is TRBD2 (6 bases). V lost 5 bases, J lost 2 bases, and 14 bases lay in between. The CDR3 is 15 amino acids. Germline values: CDR1 LNHNV, CDR2 YYDKDF (reference sequence). CDR3 amino acids: CATSSTGDYTDTQYF. The CDR3 DNA follows: TGTGCCACCAGCTCGACGGGGGATTACACAGATACGCAGTATTTT.